The next 9 T cell receptor beta chains were all read from a single sample in a study of CD8 T cells in Susac syndrome. cDNA came from about 0.46 to 1 ug RNA primed by random hexamers. TCRdb analysed the immunoSEQ multiplex PCR reads with MiXCR anew, one entry per CDR3 protein. The sample holds 150,000 to 200,000 distinct CDR3 sequences, around nine tenths seen once. Sequencing was done on a sample of CD4+ T cells from PBMCs. The receptors shown here come from a human donor with Susac syndrome.

The chain couples TRBV5-1 to TRBJ2-7; the D is unclear. CDR3 length: 14 amino acids. V shed 0 bases and J shed 2 bases, with 9 bases lying between them. Germline CDR1 SGHRS, CDR2 YFSETQ. The CDR3 loop is CASSLGSDPYEQYF. The CDR3 DNA reads as TGCGCCAGCAGCTTGGGGAGCGATCCCTACGAGCAGTACTTC.

This sequence joins TRBV10-3 and TRBJ1-5, with 7 bases identical to TRBD1. Germline V gives CDR1 ENHRY, CDR2 SYGVKD. The CDR3 contains 15 residues. V lost 0 bases to trimming and J lost 4 bases; unmatched junction nucleotides: 3. The CDR3 nucleotides read TGTGCCATCAGTGAGTCGACAGGGCGTAATCAGCCCCAGCATTTT. Its protein is CAISESTGRNQPQHF.

This chain joins TRBV28 and TRBJ2-5, with a weak D call TRBD1 (5 bases). Germline V gene sequence: CDR1 MDHEN, CDR2 SYDVKM. The CDR3 consists of 14 residues. With 3 bases removed from V and 1 base from J, the gap between germline ends came to 9 bases. CDR3 DNA sequence: TGTGCCAGCAGTTTTGGGGCGACCCAAGAGACCCAGTACTTC. Its translation is CASSFGATQETQYF.

The gene calls are TRBV5-1 and TRBJ1-2; 7 bases fit TRBD1. Germline trimming cut 2 bases from V and 8 bases from J; bases unmatched to any gene: 9. The germline CDR1 and CDR2 sequences are SGHRS and YFSETQ. The CDR3 has 14 residues. The CDR3 reads CASSLGGSGGGYTF. The CDR3, as DNA: TGCGCCAGCAGCTTAGGGGGCTCTGGAGGCGGCTACACCTTC.

The chain links TRBV7-2 to TRBJ2-7; TRBD2 matches at 12 bases. This CDR3 has 16 amino acids. In germline, CDR1 is SGHTA, CDR2 FQGNSA. With 7 bases clipped from V and 2 bases from J, the junction kept 9 bases outside the gene matches. The CDR3 DNA is TGTGCCAGCACCACATCCTCTAGCGGGAGGGCCTACGAGCAGTACTTC. This gives the protein CASTTSSSGRAYEQYF.

The rearrangement links TRBV5-6 to TRBJ2-7; no firm D call. CDR1 SGHDT and CDR2 YYEEEE come from the germline V gene. V shed 2 bases and J shed 3 bases, with 9 bases lying between them. This CDR3 comprises 13 residues. The CDR3 region is CASSFLGSYEQYF. The DNA of the CDR3 is TGTGCCAGCAGCTTCCTTGGCAGCTACGAGCAGTACTTC.

The chain combines TRBV4-1 with TRBJ1-2; a weak D match, TRBD1 (5 bases). V lost 2 bases and J 7 bases, leaving 11 bases between the germline ends. The CDR3 consists of 13 residues. Germline loops: CDR1 MGHRA, CDR2 YSYEKL. The CDR3: CASSQTGRGGYTF. CDR3 sequence (DNA): TGCGCCAGCAGCCAAACGGGGAGGGGTGGCTACACCTTC.

V gene TRBV6-5 combines with J gene TRBJ2-5, with 11 bases fitting TRBD2. This CDR3 region has 17 residues. CDR1 MNHEY and CDR2 SVGAGI come from the germline V gene. The V gene end was trimmed by 0 bases and the J gene end by 4 bases; junction bases not matched to a gene: 7. CDR3 amino acids: CASSYSALAGVRETQYF. CDR3 nucleotides: TGTGCCAGCAGTTACTCAGCACTAGCGGGAGTTCGAGAGACCCAGTACTTC.

This clonotype showed up just once. The chain employs TRBV6-5 and TRBJ1-6; 7 bases match TRBD1. V shed 0 bases and J 8 bases; nucleotides not matched to a gene: 13. CDR1 is MNHEY, CDR2 SVGAGI, per germline. This CDR3 contains 18 residues. CDR3 sequence (DNA): TGTGCCAGCAGTTACTCCAACTCAGATACAGGGGAAGATTCACCCCTCCACTTT. As protein: CASSYSNSDTGEDSPLHF.